These 27 T cell receptor beta chains share one sample of origin, sequenced in a study of regulatory T cells in long-lasting Graves disease (TCRdb year 2021). Library construction relied on multiplex PCR. Instrument used: Illumina HiSeq 4000. CDR3 regions were amplified by Arm-PCR with iRepertoire HTBI primers to construct TCR beta libraries. TCRdb cleaned the public reads at Q25 with fastp, built clones with MiXCR and kept in-frame beta chains. Each CDR3 protein appears once, grouped with its most common genes and DNA. This sample has about 430,000 distinct CDR3 sequences in its table, and roughly 15% of those were observed once. The biggest ten clones account for 7.8% of the sample. This sample's time point label indicates: newly diagnosed GD, antithyroid drugs for less than 3 months. For both TCR sequencing and RNA sequencing, RNA was extracted from PBMCs using TRIzol. These same records also appear under a second study, on T cells in Graves' hyperthyroidism and ophthalmopathy.

Sequencing used peripheral blood mononuclear cells (PBMCs), obtained at new diagnosis, from a patient treated with antithyroid drugs. These receptors were obtained from a woman aged 40 to 50 with Graves disease. Donor details come from another sample of the same person, matched by shared clones.

This clonotype was counted only a few times. The chain recombines TRBV19 with TRBJ1-2; D unclear. The germline V and J ends were trimmed by 11 bases and 1 base, with 17 bases remaining between them. Germline-derived CDR1 and CDR2 are LNHDA and SQIVND (reference sequence). The CDR3 runs to 14 residues. CDR3 coding DNA: TGTGCCTCGGGTGACACGTACCTTAACTATGGCTACACCTTC. As protein: CASGDTYLNYGYTF. Full variable domain (outside the CDR3, taken from reference TRBV19 and TRBJ1-2): DGGITQSPKYLFRKEGQNVTLSCEQNLNHDAMYWYRQDPGQGLRLIYYSQIVNDFQKGDIAEGYSVSREKKESFPLTVTSAQKNPTAFYLCASGDTYLNYGYTFGSGTRLTVV.

This clonotype was observed at least ten times. The CDR3 is CASSLQGAGELFF. The CDR3 DNA is TGTGCCAGCAGTTTACAGGGCGCCGGGGAGCTGTTTTTT. The rearrangement uses TRBV27 and TRBJ2-2, with D possibly being TRBD1 (5 bases). Trimming took off 2 bases at V and 6 bases at J, with 7 bases between the two ends. This CDR3 comprises 13 residues. CDR1 and CDR2 from the germline V gene are MNHEY and SMNVEV (reference sequence).

This clonotype was picked up many times. This chain joins TRBV20-1 and TRBJ2-5, with 7 bases identical to TRBD1. Germline V CDR1 and CDR2: DFQATT, SNEGSKA (reference sequence). The length of the CDR3 is 13 residues. J gave up 5 bases and V 3 bases, and 6 bases lay outside the gene matches. CDR3 nucleotide sequence: TGCAGTGCTAGGACAGGGAGCAGGGAGACCCAGTACTTC. It yields the protein CSARTGSRETQYF.

This clonotype was counted between two and nine times. The rearrangement uses TRBV24-1 and TRBJ2-1, with D possibly being TRBD1 or TRBD2 (5 bases each). Per the germline V gene, CDR1 is KGHDR and CDR2 is SFDVKD. V was trimmed by 3 bases and J by 2 bases, leaving 13 bases between them. This CDR3 comprises 16 residues. CDR3 coding DNA: TGTGCCACCAGTGATATTGTCGGGACGGCCTACAATGAGCAGTTCTTC. It encodes CATSDIVGTAYNEQFF.

This chain links TRBV7-2 with TRBJ2-7; D is possibly TRBD1 (6 bases). The CDR3 runs to 16 residues. V was shortened by 5 bases and J by 3 bases, with 20 bases between the two germline ends. Germline V gene data show CDR1 as SGHTA and CDR2 as FQGNSA. CDR3 protein: CASSLSAGEGDYEQYF. The CDR3, as DNA: TGTGCCAGCAGCCTTAGTGCAGGAGAGGGGGACTACGAGCAGTACTTC. Variable domain in full (rest from reference TRBV7-2 and TRBJ2-7): GAGVSQSPSNKVTEKGKDVELRCDPISGHTALYWYRQSLGQGLEFLIYFQGNSAPDKSGLPSDRFSAERTGGSVSTLTIQRTQQEDSAVYLCASSLSAGEGDYEQYFGPGTRLTVT.

This clonotype was seen only a few times. V usage is TRBV28 and J usage is TRBJ1-3, with D perhaps TRBD1 (5 bases). The CDR3 length is 14 residues. V dropped 6 bases and J dropped 0 bases, with 9 bases sitting between them. Germline lookup yields CDR1 MDHEN and CDR2 SYDVKM. In DNA form, the CDR3 reads TGTGCCAGCAGAGAGGGACCCTCTGGAAACACCATATATTTT. As protein: CASREGPSGNTIYF.

This clonotype was seen only once. This chain uses TRBV20-1 with TRBJ2-1; TRBD2 matches 9 bases. Per the germline V gene, CDR1 is DFQATT and CDR2 is SNEGSKA (reference sequence). V shed 0 bases and J 0 bases; nucleotides not matched to a gene: 6. This CDR3 spans 17 amino acids. This chain's CDR3 is CSARDHLAGSSYNEQFF. The CDR3, as DNA: TGCAGTGCTAGAGATCACCTAGCGGGAAGCTCCTACAATGAGCAGTTCTTC.

This clonotype was counted many times. The chain employs TRBV7-3 and TRBJ2-3, with a possible D match to TRBD2 (5 bases). Per the germline V gene, CDR1 is SGHTA and CDR2 is FQGTGA. This CDR3 spans 16 amino acids. Trimming left V 4 bases short and J 1 base short, with 15 bases between. In DNA, the CDR3 is TGTGCCAGCAGCTCCACTGGACTCCCCGGCACAGATACGCAGTATTTT. Translation gives CASSSTGLPGTDTQYF.

This clonotype was observed at least ten times. This chain uses TRBV11-2 with TRBJ1-2; maybe TRBD1 (5 bases). The CDR3 extends over 15 amino acids. The V gene lost 2 bases and the J gene lost 4 bases, with 14 bases spanning the gap. Germline CDR1 reads SGHAT; CDR2 reads FQNNGV. The CDR3 loop reads CASSLTGAQLYGYTF. The CDR3 nucleotides are TGTGCCAGCAGCTTAACCGGGGCCCAGCTCTATGGCTACACCTTC.

This clonotype was seen repeatedly, ten times or more. This chain connects TRBV20-1 to TRBJ2-3; D may match TRBD1 or TRBD2 (5 bases each). Germline CDR1 reads DFQATT; CDR2 reads SNEGSKA (reference sequence). The germline V and J ends were trimmed by 3 bases and 3 bases, with 16 bases remaining between them. The CDR3 is made up of 15 amino acids. The CDR3 DNA sequence: TGCAGTGCTAGCGCCGCTAATGGGGGAACAGATACGCAGTATTTT. Translation gives CSASAANGGTDTQYF.

This clonotype has a count of ten or more. The chain uses TRBV7-6 and TRBJ2-7, with D possibly TRBD2 on 6 matching bases. Germline-derived CDR1 and CDR2 are SGHVS and FNYEAQ. This CDR3 has 14 residues. V lost 1 base and J lost 3, with 10 bases in between. CDR3 nucleotide sequence: TGTGCCAGCAGCTTAGGATCGGGGGACTACGAGCAGTACTTC. It encodes CASSLGSGDYEQYF. The full variable domain, rest sourced from reference TRBV7-6 and TRBJ2-7, is GAGVSQSPRYKVTKRGQDVALRCDPISGHVSLYWYRQALGQGPEFLTYFNYEAQQDKSGLPNDRFSAERPEGSISTLTIQRTEQRDSAMYRCASSLGSGDYEQYFGPGTRLTVT.

This rearrangement joins TRBV25-1 to TRBJ2-5; D gene ambiguous. The V and J ends lost 2 bases and 1 base respectively, with 14 bases between them. Per germline, CDR1 MGHDK and CDR2 SYGVNS. The CDR3 is 16 amino acids. The CDR3 spells CASSEVQASPQETQYF. The CDR3 DNA reads as TGTGCCAGCAGTGAAGTCCAGGCATCCCCCCAAGAGACCCAGTACTTC. Filled out from reference TRBV25-1 and TRBJ2-5, the complete variable domain reads EADIYQTPRYLVIGTGKKITLECSQTMGHDKMYWYQQDPGMELHLIHYSYGVNSTEKGDLSSESTVSRIRTEHFPLTLESARPSHTSQYLCASSEVQASPQETQYFGPGTRLLVL.

This clonotype turned up a few times. The chain has TRBV20-1 and TRBJ2-3; TRBD2 aligns across 11 bases. This CDR3 region has 14 residues. The V segment lost 6 bases and the J segment 6 bases; nucleotides outside the gene matches: 8. Germline CDR1 reads DFQATT; CDR2 reads SNEGSKA (reference sequence). CDR3 sequence reads: CSARLAGRRDTQYF. Written as DNA, the CDR3 is TGCAGTGCAAGACTAGCGGGAAGGAGGGATACGCAGTATTTT.

The V call is TRBV5-6, the J call TRBJ1-1, with a weak D call TRBD1 (6 bases). This CDR3 region has 15 residues. V was pared by 4 bases and J by 4 bases, with 17 bases between. The V gene's germline CDR1 is SGHDT and CDR2 YYEEEE. CDR3 loop: CASSLGRGRLTEAFF. The CDR3 DNA reads as TGTGCCAGCAGCCTCGGGAGGGGGAGGCTCACTGAAGCTTTCTTT.

This clonotype has ten or more counts. The CDR3 is CSVEDTGYNEQFF. CDR3 nucleotides: TGCAGCGTTGAAGATACAGGATACAATGAGCAGTTCTTC. V usage is TRBV29-1 and J usage is TRBJ2-1; the D gene is possibly TRBD1 (5 bases). Trimming stripped 0 bases from V and 4 bases from J, with 7 bases between. Per the germline V gene, CDR1 is SQVTM and CDR2 is ANQGSEA. The CDR3 spans 13 residues.

This chain links TRBV6-5 with TRBJ2-7, with 9 bases matching TRBD2. The CDR3 sequence is 16 residues long. Per germline, CDR1 MNHEY and CDR2 SVGAGI. Losses at the gene ends were 3 bases for V and 1 base for J; bases not matched to a gene: 7. CDR3 loop: CASSYRRGLASYEQYF. CDR3 coding DNA: TGTGCCAGCAGTTATCGGCGGGGACTAGCTTCCTACGAGCAGTACTTC.

The sample holds many counts of this clonotype. V gene TRBV28 combines with J gene TRBJ2-1; D is ambiguous. The CDR3 spans 16 residues. The germline CDR1 and CDR2 sequences are MDHEN and SYDVKM. Trimming stripped 5 bases from V and 0 bases from J, with 14 bases between. The CDR3 DNA reads TGTGCCAGCAGTCCAAGGGCGGCGAGCTCCTACAATGAGCAGTTCTTC. Translation gives CASSPRAASSYNEQFF.

In its sample, this clonotype was seen many times. The V call is TRBV12-3 or TRBV12-4, the J call TRBJ2-7, with 8 bases matching TRBD1. The CDR3 extends over 14 amino acids. V lost 5 bases to trimming and J lost 5 bases; unmatched junction nucleotides: 8. The DNA of the CDR3 is TGTGCCAGCAGTCCCGGACAGGGACGGGACGAGCAGTACTTC. Translated, it gives CASSPGQGRDEQYF.

Comment on this clonotype: A far larger clone is one nucleotide away, so this likely arose from a read error. The rearrangement links TRBV11-2 to TRBJ2-4; TRBD2 aligns across 7 bases. CDR1 SGHAT and CDR2 FQNNGV come from the germline V gene. The length of the CDR3 is 13 residues. In nucleotides, the CDR3 is TGTGCGGTACAGCGGGACTTCTACAATGAGCAGTACTTC. Translated, it gives CAVQRDFYNEQYF.

In its sample, this clonotype was seen many times. The chain joins TRBV2 to TRBJ2-5, with no clear D. The germline V and J ends were trimmed by 7 bases and 0 bases, with 18 bases remaining between them. Germline loops: CDR1 SNHLY, CDR2 FYNNEI. This CDR3 comprises 16 residues. The CDR3 spells CASITEAYLYQETQYF. The CDR3 DNA reads TGTGCCAGCATTACTGAAGCCTACCTGTACCAAGAGACCCAGTACTTC. Full variable domain (missing parts from reference TRBV2 and TRBJ2-5): EPEVTQTPSHQVTQMGQEVILRCVPISNHLYFYWYRQILGQKVEFLVSFYNNEISEKSEIFDDQFSVERPDGSNFTLKIRSTKLEDSAMYFCASITEAYLYQETQYFGPGTRLLVL.

The V gene is TRBV29-1, the J gene TRBJ2-1, with unresolved D. Trimming pared 0 bases from V and 2 bases from J, leaving 14 bases between. The germline CDR1 and CDR2 sequences are SQVTM and ANQGSEA. The CDR3 runs 16 residues. The CDR3 sequence: CSVEEVSPATYNEQFF. The DNA for the CDR3 is TGCAGCGTTGAAGAGGTCAGCCCCGCAACCTACAATGAGCAGTTCTTC.

This chain connects TRBV15 to TRBJ1-3; 7 bases align to TRBD1. J gave up 4 bases and V 5 bases, and 17 bases lay outside the gene matches. The CDR3 covers 18 residues. In germline, CDR1 is LNHNV, CDR2 YYDKDF (reference sequence). CDR3 loop: CATSAGQPSGMEGNTIYF. In DNA form, the CDR3 reads TGTGCCACCAGCGCGGGACAGCCGTCGGGTATGGAGGGAAACACCATATATTTT.

This clonotype was found many times. The chain couples TRBV7-9 to TRBJ2-5, with D perhaps TRBD1 (6 bases). The CDR3 has 15 residues. V was shortened by 5 bases and J by 5 bases, with 18 bases between the two germline ends. Germline V gene data show CDR1 as SEHNR and CDR2 as FQNEAQ (reference sequence). In nucleotides, the CDR3 is TGTGCCAGCAGCAGCCGGGACATCCTCCGGGAGACCCAGTACTTC. Translation: CASSSRDILRETQYF.

This clonotype was detected many times. The chain joins TRBV12-3 or TRBV12-4 to TRBJ2-1; D remains unclear. Trimming took off 5 bases at V and 10 bases at J, with 12 bases between the two ends. The CDR3 covers 12 residues. CDR3 protein: CASSRRGIEQFF. The CDR3 DNA sequence: TGTGCCAGCAGTCGCCGCGGTATCGAGCAGTTCTTC.

This clonotype came up many times. The V call is TRBV20-1, the J call TRBJ1-4; perhaps TRBD1 as D (6 bases). Deletions cut 5 bases from V and 8 bases from J, with 12 bases between. The CDR3 is made up of 12 amino acids. Germline assignment: CDR1 DFQATT and CDR2 SNEGSKA (reference sequence). The CDR3 loop is CSARPGAEKLFF. CDR3 in DNA: TGCAGTGCTCGACCAGGGGCCGAAAAACTGTTTTTT.

Many counts were recorded for this clonotype. The rearrangement joins TRBV6-2 or TRBV6-3 to TRBJ2-1, with a possible D match to TRBD1 (6 bases). Germline CDR1 reads MNHEY; CDR2 reads SVGEGT. The CDR3 length is 14 residues. V dropped 2 bases and J dropped 2 bases, with 7 bases sitting between them. This chain's CDR3 is CASSYEGAYNEQFF. For the CDR3, the DNA is TGTGCCAGCAGTTACGAGGGGGCCTACAATGAGCAGTTCTTC.

This clonotype was seen many times. The chain recombines TRBV4-1 with TRBJ2-7, with 10 bases that match TRBD1. Germline V lookup: CDR1 MGHRA, CDR2 YSYEKL. V was pared by 4 bases and J by 4 bases, with 7 bases of the junction left unmatched. The CDR3 runs to 15 residues. CDR3 protein: CASSLDRGHLYEQYF. Written as DNA, the CDR3 is TGCGCCAGCAGCCTCGACAGGGGGCATTTGTACGAGCAGTACTTC.